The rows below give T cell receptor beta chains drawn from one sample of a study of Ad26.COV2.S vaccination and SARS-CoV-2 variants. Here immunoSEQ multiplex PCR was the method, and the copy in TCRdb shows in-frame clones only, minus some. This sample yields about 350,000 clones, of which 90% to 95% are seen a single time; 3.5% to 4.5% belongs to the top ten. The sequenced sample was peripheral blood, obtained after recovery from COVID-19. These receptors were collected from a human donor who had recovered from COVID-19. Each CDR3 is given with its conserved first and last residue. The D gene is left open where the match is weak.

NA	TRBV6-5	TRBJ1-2	CASTNGPQGGYTF
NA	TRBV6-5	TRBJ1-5	CASREGFGHQPQHF
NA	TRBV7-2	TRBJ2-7	CASSASGTVYEQYF
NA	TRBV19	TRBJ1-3	CASSKLSSGNTIYF
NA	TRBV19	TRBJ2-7	CASSIPGHTYEQYF
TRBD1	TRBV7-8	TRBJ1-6	CASSSTGANSPLHF
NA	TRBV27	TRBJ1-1	CASSLKGGTEAFF
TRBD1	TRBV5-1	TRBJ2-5	CASSGGQGGVTQYF
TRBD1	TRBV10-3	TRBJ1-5	CAISSRTGFGTQPQHF
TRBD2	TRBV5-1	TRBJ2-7	CASSTSGGAYEQYF
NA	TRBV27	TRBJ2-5	CASSRGETQYF
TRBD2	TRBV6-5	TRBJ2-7	CASSYSPAGGLSEQYF
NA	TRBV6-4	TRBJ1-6	CASKQGISPLHF
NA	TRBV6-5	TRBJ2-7	CASGAGNYEQYF
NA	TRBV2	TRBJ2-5	CASSAGLSRKTQYF
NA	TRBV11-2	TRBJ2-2	CASSFGGAGELFF
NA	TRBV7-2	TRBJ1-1	CASSTTMNTEAFF
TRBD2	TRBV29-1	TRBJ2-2	CSVGGGASAGELFF
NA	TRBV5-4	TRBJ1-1	CASSPLGGSNTEAFF
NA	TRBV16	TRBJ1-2	CASSQGTTNGYTF
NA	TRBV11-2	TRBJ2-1	CASSRSGHIIFPNEQFF
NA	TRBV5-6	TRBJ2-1	CASSLGIANEQFF
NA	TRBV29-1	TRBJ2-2	CSVEDPGTSTGELFF
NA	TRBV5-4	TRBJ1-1	CASSVETKGKAFF
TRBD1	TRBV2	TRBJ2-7	CASLWRQGIGEQYF
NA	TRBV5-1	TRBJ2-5	CASSLVVAEQETQYF
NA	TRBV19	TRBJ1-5	CASRGAFTAALNQPQHF
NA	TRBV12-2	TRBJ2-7	CASRSREGQLYEQYF
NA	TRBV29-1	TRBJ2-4	CSVAGATSSNIQYF
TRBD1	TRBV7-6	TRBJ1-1	CASSFPDRGGANTEAFF
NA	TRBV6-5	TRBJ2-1	CASSYTYGGNNEQFF
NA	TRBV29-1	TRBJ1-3	CSVVGGSGNTIYF
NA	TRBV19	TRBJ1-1	CASSSGGGRATEAFF
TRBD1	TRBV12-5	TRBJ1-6	CASGFQTGGWSPLHF
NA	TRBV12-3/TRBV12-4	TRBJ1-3	CASSSLSGNTIYF
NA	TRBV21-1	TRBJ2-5	CASSKVRPGLAGEETQYF
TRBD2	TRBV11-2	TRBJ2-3	CASSQKSVRGGLTDTQYF
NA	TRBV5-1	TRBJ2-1	CASGIPGIDEQFF
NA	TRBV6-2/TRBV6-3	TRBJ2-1	CASSRLGDEQFF
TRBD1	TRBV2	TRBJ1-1	CASRGQGAWGNTEAFF
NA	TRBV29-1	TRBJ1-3	CSVASGNTIYF
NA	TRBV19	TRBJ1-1	CASTKGPSEAFF
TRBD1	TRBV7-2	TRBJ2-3	CASSSGQGLVDTQYF
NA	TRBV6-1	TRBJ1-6	CASSEGPGTSPLHF
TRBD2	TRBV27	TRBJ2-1	CASSLGLAGNEQFF
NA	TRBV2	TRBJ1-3	CASSHPWEDGNTIYF
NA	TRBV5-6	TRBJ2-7	CASSLTGSSYEQYF
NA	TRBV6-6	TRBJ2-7	CASRTGEAHEQYF
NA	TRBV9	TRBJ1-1	CASSESWGVTEAFF
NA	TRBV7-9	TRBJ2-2	CASSLGLPALSGELFF
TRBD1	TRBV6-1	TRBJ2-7	CASSDGDRTYEQYF
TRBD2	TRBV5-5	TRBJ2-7	CASSLHIAGTYEQYF
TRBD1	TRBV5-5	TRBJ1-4	CASSPGQGSEKLFF
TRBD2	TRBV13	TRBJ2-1	CASSFPLRTSGGLYNEQFF
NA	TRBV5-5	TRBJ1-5	CASSVDGPASNQPQHF
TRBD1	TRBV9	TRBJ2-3	CASSVLTGGEYTQYF
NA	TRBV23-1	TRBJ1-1	CASPWGGYTEAFF
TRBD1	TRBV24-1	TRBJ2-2	CAIRQGRSSNTGELFF
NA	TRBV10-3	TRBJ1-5	CATRDPVKANQPQHF
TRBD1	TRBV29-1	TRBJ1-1	CSGSGTGLPGAFF